A single sample gave rise to the 5 T cell receptor beta chains below, sequenced in a study of OX40 agonist ivuxolimab in advanced cancers. Using immunoSEQ multiplex PCR, the repertoire was profiled, and TCRdb retains in-frame clones only, with some absent. The table has around 70,000 clones, 75% to 85% seen once. Material: CD4+ or CD8+ T cells sorted from blood, obtained in a trial of the OX40 agonist ivuxolimab. These receptors were taken from an adult with an advanced solid tumor such as melanoma, head and neck, liver or kidney cancer.

This chain links TRBV10-3 with TRBJ1-1, with D maybe TRBD1 (5 bases). The CDR3 runs to 13 residues. CDR1 and CDR2 from the germline V gene are ENHRY and SYGVKD. Trimming pared 3 bases from V and 4 bases from J, leaving 9 bases between. The CDR3 region is CAISDRAGTEAFF. In nucleotides, the CDR3 is TGTGCCATCAGTGACAGGGCAGGCACTGAAGCTTTCTTT.

This chain joins TRBV6-1 and TRBJ1-4, with D unresolved. In germline, CDR1 is MNHNS, CDR2 SASEGT. The CDR3 is made up of 16 amino acids. The V gene lost 0 bases and the J gene lost 0 bases, with 8 bases spanning the gap. CDR3 protein: CASSEALTATNEKLFF. CDR3 coding DNA: TGTGCCAGCAGTGAAGCTTTGACTGCAACTAATGAAAAACTGTTTTTT.

This clone was seen a single time. The chain is built from TRBV4-3 and TRBJ1-3, with TRBD1 matching over 9 bases. V trimming: 1 base; J trimming: 8 bases; junction bases outside the gene matches: 3. The CDR3 totals 14 residues. Germline CDR1 LGHNA, CDR2 YSLEER. This chain's CDR3 is CASSQGDRADTIYF. The DNA of the CDR3 is TGCGCCAGCAGCCAAGGGGACAGGGCGGACACCATATATTTT.

This chain uses TRBV7-2 with TRBJ1-2; perhaps TRBD1 as D (6 bases). CDR1 is SGHTA and CDR2 is FQGNSA in the germline V gene. V was cut by 5 bases and J by 6 bases, with 16 bases left in between. This CDR3 is built from 14 residues. The CDR3 here is CASSPGPEGDGYTF. CDR3 in DNA: TGTGCCAGCAGCCCGGGCCCCGAGGGGGATGGCTACACCTTC.

This chain uses TRBV19 with TRBJ2-3; maybe TRBD1 (7 bases). The germline V and J ends were trimmed by 7 bases and 4 bases, with 24 bases remaining between them. From germline, CDR1 is LNHDA and CDR2 SQIVND (reference sequence). The CDR3 covers 17 residues. CDR3 bases: TGTGCCAGTAATCAAGGGGGGACAGCCTTTACTCCAGATACGCAGTATTTT. Its protein product is CASNQGGTAFTPDTQYF. Variable domain in full (rest from reference TRBV19 and TRBJ2-3): DGGITQSPKYLFRKEGQNVTLSCEQNLNHDAMYWYRQDPGQGLRLIYYSQIVNDFQKGDIAEGYSVSREKKESFPLTVTSAQKNPTAFYLCASNQGGTAFTPDTQYFGPGTRLTVL.